The entry below describes one T cell receptor (beta chain). Its antigen is undetermined. The data were taken from a study of Graves' ophthalmopathy and Graves' hyperthyroidism. Study-level background: No treatment had been given when peripheral blood was collected at initial diagnosis. The study's findings and limits: Blood was where most expanded thyroid clonotypes above 0.001 frequency also turned up. A roughly 80% specificity and 85% to 90% sensitivity were achieved by a 13-signature model that separated ophthalmopathy from stable hyperthyroidism.

The diagnosis combined clinical symptoms, thyroxine, TRAb, thyroid ultrasound and orbital computed tomography scans. Amplification of TCR beta CDR3 regions used RNA transcripts. Investigators did first-round RT-PCR with HTBI primers, then second-round multiplex PCR. Using its own MiXCR run on the multiplex PCR reads, TCRdb lists one record per CDR3 protein. The table lists approximately 700,000 distinct CDR3 sequences, more than 40% of them singletons, with around 3.3% in the top ten. V lost 8 bases, J lost 2 bases, and 6 bases stayed unmatched. CDR3 size: 13 residues. Germline-derived CDR1 and CDR2 are SQVTM and ANQGSEA.

V and J are TRBV29-1 and TRBJ1-2, with 9 bases matching TRBD1. The sequence derives from an adult man with Graves' ophthalmopathy. Sequencing used peripheral blood. The CDR3 bases are TGCAGCACCCGGACAGGGGCCAACTATGGCTACACCTTC. It yields the protein CSTRTGANYGYTF. The variable domain in full, completed from reference TRBV29-1 and TRBJ1-2, reads SAVISQKPSRDICQRGTSLTIQCQVDSQVTMMFWYRQQPGQSLTLIATANQGSEATYESGFVIDKFPISRPNLTFSTLTVSNMSPEDSSIYLCSTRTGANYGYTFGSGTRLTVV.